These T cell receptor beta chains were read from a single sample in a study of T cell responses to AZD1222 COVID-19 vaccine. Clones were sequenced by immunoSEQ multiplex PCR, and TCRdb holds only the in-frame ones, with some missing. The table includes 100,000 to 120,000 clones, about 85% detected once. The starting material was peripheral blood, obtained on day 0 of AZD1222 vaccination. The receptor set was obtained from an adult in good health. Both conserved end residues are part of each CDR3. D genes are given only for firm matches. Clone size, where shown, is once, few, many, or a class for clones that have expanded.

clone_size: -
j_call: TRBJ2-7
v_call: TRBV7-6
d_call: TRBD2
cdr3_aa: CASSLGEGLVLGYEQYF
cdr3_nt: TGTGCCAGCAGCTTAGGTGAGGGACTAGTATTGGGCTACGAGCAGTACTTC

clone_size: -
j_call: TRBJ2-3
v_call: TRBV12-5
d_call: -
cdr3_aa: CASGKTGMTDTQYF
cdr3_nt: TGTGCTAGTGGTAAGACTGGGATGACAGATACGCAGTATTTT

clone_size: -
j_call: TRBJ1-1
v_call: TRBV29-1
d_call: -
cdr3_aa: CSVEGGGRANTEAFF
cdr3_nt: TGCAGCGTTGAAGGGGGGGGCAGAGCAAACACTGAAGCTTTCTTT

clone_size: -
j_call: TRBJ2-5
v_call: TRBV5-1
d_call: -
cdr3_aa: CASSGPGLSGQETQYF
cdr3_nt: TGCGCCAGCAGTGGGCCGGGACTCTCGGGCCAAGAGACCCAGTACTTC

clone_size: -
j_call: TRBJ1-2
v_call: TRBV3-1/TRBV3-2
d_call: -
cdr3_aa: CASSYNRGTGSGYTF
cdr3_nt: TGTGCCAGCAGCTATAATAGGGGGACCGGGAGCGGCTACACCTTC

clone_size: -
j_call: TRBJ1-5
v_call: TRBV30
d_call: -
cdr3_aa: CAWSVRGNQPQHF
cdr3_nt: TGTGCCTGGAGTGTACGGGGAAATCAGCCCCAGCATTTT

clone_size: -
j_call: TRBJ2-2
v_call: TRBV5-1
d_call: -
cdr3_aa: CASSLVEVGVTGELFF
cdr3_nt: TGCGCCAGCAGCTTGGTCGAGGTCGGGGTTACCGGGGAGCTGTTTTTT

clone_size: -
j_call: TRBJ1-3
v_call: TRBV9
d_call: TRBD1
cdr3_aa: CASSLQGQVSGNTIYF
cdr3_nt: TGTGCCAGCAGCCTTCAGGGACAGGTCTCTGGAAACACCATATATTTT

clone_size: -
j_call: TRBJ1-4
v_call: TRBV5-1
d_call: TRBD1
cdr3_aa: CASSSGTGGLANEKLFF
cdr3_nt: TGCGCCAGCAGCTCCGGGACAGGGGGTTTGGCTAATGAAAAACTGTTTTTT

clone_size: -
j_call: TRBJ2-7
v_call: TRBV5-4
d_call: -
cdr3_aa: CASSKGLDSYEQYF
cdr3_nt: TGTGCCAGCAGCAAGGGACTTGACTCCTACGAGCAGTACTTC

clone_size: -
j_call: TRBJ2-1
v_call: TRBV10-3
d_call: -
cdr3_aa: CAISGQGSSSYNEQFF
cdr3_nt: TGTGCCATCAGTGGCCAGGGGAGCAGCTCCTACAATGAGCAGTTCTTC

clone_size: few
j_call: TRBJ2-7
v_call: TRBV7-2
d_call: -
cdr3_aa: CASSLYYGSSYEQYF
cdr3_nt: TGTGCCAGCAGCTTATATTACGGAAGCTCCTACGAGCAGTACTTC

clone_size: -
j_call: TRBJ1-2
v_call: TRBV27
d_call: -
cdr3_aa: CASSFGPNYGYTF
cdr3_nt: TGTGCCAGCAGTTTCGGACCAAACTATGGCTACACCTTC

clone_size: -
j_call: TRBJ1-5
v_call: TRBV7-9
d_call: -
cdr3_aa: CASSPQGGNSNQPQHF
cdr3_nt: TGTGCCAGCAGCCCACAGGGAGGTAATAGCAATCAGCCCCAGCATTTT

clone_size: -
j_call: TRBJ1-1
v_call: TRBV6-2/TRBV6-3
d_call: TRBD1
cdr3_aa: CASSYSLDRVATEAFF
cdr3_nt: TGTGCCAGCAGTTACTCCTTAGACAGGGTCGCCACTGAAGCTTTCTTT

clone_size: -
j_call: TRBJ1-2
v_call: TRBV14
d_call: TRBD1
cdr3_aa: CATAKDRNYGYTF
cdr3_nt: TGTGCCACCGCAAAGGACAGGAACTATGGCTACACCTTC

clone_size: once
j_call: TRBJ2-7
v_call: TRBV11-2
d_call: TRBD1
cdr3_aa: CASRLSGNRGASYEQYF
cdr3_nt: TGTGCCAGCAGGTTATCCGGTAACAGGGGAGCCTCCTACGAGCAGTACTTC

clone_size: -
j_call: TRBJ1-5
v_call: TRBV5-1
d_call: TRBD1
cdr3_aa: CASSLGDRGNQPQHF
cdr3_nt: TGCGCCAGCAGCTTGGGGGACAGGGGCAATCAGCCCCAGCATTTT

clone_size: -
j_call: TRBJ1-1
v_call: TRBV11-2
d_call: -
cdr3_aa: CASRGLGAGTEAFF
cdr3_nt: TGTGCCAGCAGGGGGTTGGGGGCCGGGACTGAAGCTTTCTTT

clone_size: -
j_call: TRBJ2-4
v_call: TRBV18
d_call: -
cdr3_aa: CASSPPIRDIQYF
cdr3_nt: TGTGCCAGCTCACCCCCCATCCGGGACATTCAGTACTTC

clone_size: once
j_call: TRBJ2-7
v_call: TRBV30
d_call: TRBD1
cdr3_aa: CAWSVLGGTGVGF
cdr3_nt: TGTGCCTGGAGTGTACTGGGTGGGACAGGGGTCGGCTTC

clone_size: once
j_call: TRBJ1-1
v_call: TRBV5-6
d_call: -
cdr3_aa: CASSLGVTEAFF
cdr3_nt: TGTGCCAGCAGCTTAGGGGTGACTGAAGCTTTCTTT

clone_size: -
j_call: TRBJ2-5
v_call: TRBV15
d_call: -
cdr3_aa: CATSRGRRQETQYF
cdr3_nt: TGTGCCACCAGCAGGGGACGGAGACAAGAGACCCAGTACTTC

clone_size: -
j_call: TRBJ2-5
v_call: TRBV2
d_call: -
cdr3_aa: CASLGHQETQYF
cdr3_nt: TGTGCCAGCCTGGGACATCAAGAGACCCAGTACTTC

clone_size: -
j_call: TRBJ1-2
v_call: TRBV19
d_call: -
cdr3_aa: CASSIDGTGNYGYTF
cdr3_nt: TGTGCCAGTAGTATAGATGGAACAGGGAACTATGGCTACACCTTC

clone_size: -
j_call: TRBJ2-5
v_call: TRBV6-5
d_call: -
cdr3_aa: CASSTNQETQYF
cdr3_nt: TGTGCCAGCAGTACCAACCAAGAGACCCAGTACTTC

clone_size: -
j_call: TRBJ2-2
v_call: TRBV9
d_call: -
cdr3_aa: CASSPGPRGTGELFF
cdr3_nt: TGTGCCAGCAGCCCGGGACCCAGGGGCACCGGGGAGCTGTTTTTT

clone_size: -
j_call: TRBJ1-5
v_call: TRBV9
d_call: TRBD1
cdr3_aa: CASSAADRANQPQHF
cdr3_nt: TGTGCCAGCAGCGCAGCAGACAGGGCAAATCAGCCCCAGCATTTT

clone_size: -
j_call: TRBJ1-2
v_call: TRBV6-5
d_call: TRBD1
cdr3_aa: CASSSDRPGGGYTF
cdr3_nt: TGTGCCAGCAGTTCGGACAGGCCCGGGGGTGGCTACACCTTC

clone_size: -
j_call: TRBJ1-1
v_call: TRBV7-2
d_call: -
cdr3_aa: CASSFPINSEAFF
cdr3_nt: TGTGCCAGCAGCTTCCCCATAAACTCTGAAGCTTTCTTT

clone_size: -
j_call: TRBJ2-6
v_call: TRBV24-1
d_call: TRBD1
cdr3_aa: CATSDSGTGAGANVLTF
cdr3_nt: TGTGCCACCAGTGATTCCGGGACAGGGGCTGGGGCCAACGTCCTGACTTTC

clone_size: -
j_call: TRBJ1-2
v_call: TRBV2
d_call: TRBD1
cdr3_aa: CASRGQGKDGYTF
cdr3_nt: TGTGCCAGCAGAGGACAGGGAAAGGATGGCTACACCTTC

clone_size: once
j_call: TRBJ2-7
v_call: TRBV19
d_call: TRBD1
cdr3_aa: CASTDRGGYEQYF
cdr3_nt: TGTGCCAGTACGGACAGGGGAGGCTACGAGCAGTACTTC

clone_size: -
j_call: TRBJ2-3
v_call: TRBV12-3/TRBV12-4
d_call: -
cdr3_aa: CASSGDTQYF
cdr3_nt: TGTGCCAGCAGTGGAGATACGCAGTATTTT

clone_size: -
j_call: TRBJ2-7
v_call: TRBV12-3/TRBV12-4
d_call: -
cdr3_aa: CASSLAAQDEQYF
cdr3_nt: TGTGCCAGCAGTTTAGCGGCCCAGGACGAGCAGTACTTC

clone_size: -
j_call: TRBJ1-3
v_call: TRBV18
d_call: -
cdr3_aa: CASSPPNTLSSGNTIYF
cdr3_nt: TGTGCCAGCTCACCACCAAACACCCTAAGCTCTGGAAACACCATATATTTT

clone_size: -
j_call: TRBJ1-4
v_call: TRBV4-2
d_call: TRBD1
cdr3_aa: CASREGTANEKLFF
cdr3_nt: TGTGCCAGCAGGGAGGGGACAGCTAATGAAAAACTGTTTTTT

clone_size: -
j_call: TRBJ1-1
v_call: TRBV19
d_call: -
cdr3_aa: CASTRSVGGTEAFF
cdr3_nt: TGTGCCAGTACCCGAAGCGTCGGGGGCACTGAAGCTTTCTTT

clone_size: -
j_call: TRBJ1-1
v_call: TRBV11-2
d_call: -
cdr3_aa: CASSPQGNTEAFF
cdr3_nt: TGTGCCAGCAGCCCACAGGGGAACACTGAAGCTTTCTTT

clone_size: -
j_call: TRBJ1-1
v_call: TRBV5-1
d_call: -
cdr3_aa: CASSFKENMNTEAFF
cdr3_nt: TGCGCCAGCAGCTTCAAGGAGAACATGAACACTGAAGCTTTCTTT

clone_size: -
j_call: TRBJ1-4
v_call: TRBV7-8
d_call: -
cdr3_aa: CASSLEAITPSRPWEKEKLFF
cdr3_nt: TGTGCCAGCAGCTTAGAAGCAATCACCCCCTCACGACCCTGGGAGAAAGAAAAACTGTTTTTT

clone_size: -
j_call: TRBJ2-7
v_call: TRBV6-5
d_call: -
cdr3_aa: CASSPRRGNEQYF
cdr3_nt: TGTGCCAGCAGCCCCCGAAGGGGTAACGAGCAGTACTTC

clone_size: -
j_call: TRBJ2-1
v_call: TRBV3-1/TRBV3-2
d_call: -
cdr3_aa: CASSQSDLRPYNEQFF
cdr3_nt: TGTGCCAGCAGCCAATCGGACCTCCGCCCCTACAATGAGCAGTTCTTC

clone_size: -
j_call: TRBJ1-2
v_call: TRBV6-4
d_call: -
cdr3_aa: CASSDGRDARGYTF
cdr3_nt: TGTGCCAGCAGTGACGGCAGGGATGCGCGAGGCTACACCTTC

clone_size: few
j_call: TRBJ2-7
v_call: TRBV2
d_call: -
cdr3_aa: CASQSYAEQYF
cdr3_nt: TGTGCCAGCCAGTCCTATGCCGAGCAGTACTTC

clone_size: -
j_call: TRBJ2-5
v_call: TRBV25-1
d_call: TRBD1
cdr3_aa: CASMAGGRGTQYF
cdr3_nt: TGTGCCAGCATGGCAGGGGGTAGGGGGACCCAGTACTTC

clone_size: -
j_call: TRBJ1-1
v_call: TRBV5-4
d_call: -
cdr3_aa: CASSSRGDGYTEAFF
cdr3_nt: TGTGCCAGCAGCTCCAGGGGAGATGGGTACACTGAAGCTTTCTTT

clone_size: -
j_call: TRBJ1-6
v_call: TRBV30
d_call: -
cdr3_aa: CGGTSSYNSPLHF
cdr3_nt: TGTGGGGGCACGAGCTCCTATAATTCACCCCTCCACTTT

clone_size: -
j_call: TRBJ2-7
v_call: TRBV10-1
d_call: TRBD1
cdr3_aa: CASSRDRSYEQYF
cdr3_nt: TGCGCCAGCAGTCGGGACAGGAGCTACGAGCAGTACTTC

clone_size: once
j_call: TRBJ1-1
v_call: TRBV6-1
d_call: -
cdr3_aa: CASSEFEPANTEAFF
cdr3_nt: TGTGCCAGCAGTGAGTTCGAGCCCGCGAACACTGAAGCTTTCTTT

clone_size: -
j_call: TRBJ1-5
v_call: TRBV27
d_call: TRBD1
cdr3_aa: CASSMNRGYGNQPQHF
cdr3_nt: TGTGCCAGCAGTATGAACAGGGGTTATGGCAATCAGCCCCAGCATTTT

clone_size: -
j_call: TRBJ2-5
v_call: TRBV24-1
d_call: -
cdr3_aa: CATSAPSETQYF
cdr3_nt: TGTGCCACCAGTGCCCCATCTGAGACCCAGTACTTC

clone_size: -
j_call: TRBJ1-2
v_call: TRBV9
d_call: -
cdr3_aa: CASSVGAGLGDSSYTF
cdr3_nt: TGTGCCAGCAGCGTAGGAGCAGGGTTAGGCGATTCGAGCTACACCTTC

clone_size: -
j_call: TRBJ1-6
v_call: TRBV19
d_call: TRBD1
cdr3_aa: CASSIGQGGNSPLHF
cdr3_nt: TGTGCCAGTAGTATCGGACAGGGGGGAAATTCACCCCTCCACTTT

clone_size: -
j_call: TRBJ1-1
v_call: TRBV6-1
d_call: TRBD1
cdr3_aa: CASSETGAGTEAFF
cdr3_nt: TGTGCCAGCAGTGAAACAGGGGCGGGGACTGAAGCTTTCTTT

clone_size: -
j_call: TRBJ1-4
v_call: TRBV18
d_call: -
cdr3_aa: CASSQGDSREKLFF
cdr3_nt: TGTGCCAGCTCACAAGGCGACTCACGAGAAAAACTGTTTTTT

clone_size: -
j_call: TRBJ2-6
v_call: TRBV3-1/TRBV3-2
d_call: -
cdr3_aa: CASSSHGAGANVLTF
cdr3_nt: TGTGCCAGCAGCTCCCACGGGGCTGGGGCCAACGTCCTGACTTTC

clone_size: -
j_call: TRBJ1-5
v_call: TRBV18
d_call: -
cdr3_aa: CASSSVSNQPQHF
cdr3_nt: TGTGCCAGCTCCTCAGTAAGCAATCAGCCCCAGCATTTT

clone_size: -
j_call: TRBJ2-7
v_call: TRBV15
d_call: TRBD1
cdr3_aa: CATSRDRATYEQYF
cdr3_nt: TGTGCCACCAGCAGGGACAGGGCTACCTACGAGCAGTACTTC

clone_size: few
j_call: TRBJ2-1
v_call: TRBV18
d_call: TRBD2
cdr3_aa: CASSPAGGLYNEQFF
cdr3_nt: TGTGCCAGCTCACCGGCGGGGGGTTTGTACAATGAGCAGTTCTTC